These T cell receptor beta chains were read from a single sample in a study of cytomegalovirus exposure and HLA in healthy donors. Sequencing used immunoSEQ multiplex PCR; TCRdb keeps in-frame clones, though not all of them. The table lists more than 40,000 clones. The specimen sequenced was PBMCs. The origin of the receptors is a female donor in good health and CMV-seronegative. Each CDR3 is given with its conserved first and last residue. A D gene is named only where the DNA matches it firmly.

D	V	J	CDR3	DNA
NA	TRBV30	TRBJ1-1	CAWSPQFTEAFF	TGTGCCTGGAGTCCCCAGTTCACTGAAGCTTTCTTT
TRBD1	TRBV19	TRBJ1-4	CASSVGQGNEKLFF	TGTGCCAGTAGTGTGGGACAGGGCAATGAAAAACTGTTTTTT
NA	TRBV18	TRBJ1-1	CASSPNPRENTEAFF	TGTGCCAGCTCACCAAACCCCAGGGAGAACACTGAAGCTTTCTTT
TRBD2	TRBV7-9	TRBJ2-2	CASSLSGSAGELFF	TGTGCCAGCAGCCTTAGCGGGAGCGCCGGGGAGCTGTTTTTT
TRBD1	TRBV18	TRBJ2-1	CASSRPGQGIQFF	TGTGCCAGCTCACGTCCGGGACAGGGGATCCAGTTCTTC
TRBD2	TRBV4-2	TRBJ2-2	CASSQDSQGLAGNTGELFF	TGTGCCAGCAGCCAAGATTCACAGGGCCTAGCGGGGAACACCGGGGAGCTGTTTTTT
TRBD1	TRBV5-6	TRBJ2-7	CASSPGQGAYEQYF	TGTGCCAGCAGCCCGGGACAGGGGGCCTACGAGCAGTACTTC
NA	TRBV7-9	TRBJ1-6	CASSLFEDSPLHF	TGTGCCAGCAGCTTATTTGAGGATTCACCCCTCCACTTT
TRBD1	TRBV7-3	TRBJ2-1	CASSYDRGSYNEQFF	TGTGCCAGCAGCTATGACAGGGGTTCCTACAATGAGCAGTTCTTC
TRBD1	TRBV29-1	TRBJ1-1	CSGDRAPNTEAFF	TGCAGCGGGGACAGGGCCCCGAACACTGAAGCTTTCTTT
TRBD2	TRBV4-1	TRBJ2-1	CASSQVALAGGKSSYNEQFF	TGCGCCAGCAGCCAAGTTGCTCTAGCGGGAGGAAAGAGCTCCTACAATGAGCAGTTCTTC
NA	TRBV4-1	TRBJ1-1	CASRQQGNTEAFF	TGCGCCAGCAGGCAACAGGGGAACACTGAAGCTTTCTTT
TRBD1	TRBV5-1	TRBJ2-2	CASSIGQGGTGELFF	TGCGCCAGCAGCATCGGACAGGGAGGCACCGGGGAGCTGTTTTTT
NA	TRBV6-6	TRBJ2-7	CASSYSPGTTYEQYF	TGTGCCAGCAGTTACTCGCCGGGTACGACCTACGAGCAGTACTTC
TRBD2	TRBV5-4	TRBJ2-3	CASSLAGGDTQYF	TGTGCCAGCAGCTTGGCCGGGGGGGATACGCAGTATTTT
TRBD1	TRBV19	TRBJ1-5	CASSRGQGNQPQHF	TGTGCCAGTAGTAGGGGACAGGGAAATCAGCCCCAGCATTTT
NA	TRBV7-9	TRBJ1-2	CASSLAGRTVPGVGGYTF	TGTGCCAGCAGCTTAGCGGGGCGGACAGTTCCTGGCGTTGGAGGCTACACCTTC
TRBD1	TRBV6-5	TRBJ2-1	CASSYVPGQLNEQFF	TGTGCCAGCAGTTACGTTCCGGGACAGCTGAATGAGCAGTTCTTC
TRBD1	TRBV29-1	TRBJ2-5	CSVFATGRGETQYF	TGCAGCGTCTTCGCGACAGGGAGAGGGGAGACCCAGTACTTC
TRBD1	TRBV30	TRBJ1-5	CAWSGLTGREPQHF	TGTGCCTGGAGTGGTCTGACAGGGCGGGAGCCCCAGCATTTT
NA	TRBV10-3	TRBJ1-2	CAISDLRRYGYTF	TGTGCCATCAGTGACCTGCGTCGCTATGGCTACACCTTC
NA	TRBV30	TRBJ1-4	CAWSDWGGAGLNEKLFF	TGTGCCTGGAGTGATTGGGGCGGGGCAGGACTTAATGAAAAACTGTTTTTT
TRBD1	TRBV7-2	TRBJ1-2	CASSLGQGLYGYTF	TGTGCCAGCAGCTTGGGACAGGGCCTTTATGGCTACACCTTC
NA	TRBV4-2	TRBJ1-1	CASSQEIYGNTEAFF	TGTGCCAGCAGCCAAGAGATCTATGGGAACACTGAAGCTTTCTTT
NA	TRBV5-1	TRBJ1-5	CASSLRQGGQPQHF	TGCGCCAGCAGCTTACGCCAGGGCGGTCAGCCCCAGCATTTT
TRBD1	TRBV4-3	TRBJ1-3	CASSAQGQGNTIYF	TGCGCCAGCAGCGCGCAGGGACAGGGAAACACCATATATTTT
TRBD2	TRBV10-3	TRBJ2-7	CAISPLAGGRYEQYF	TGTGCCATCAGCCCTCTAGCGGGGGGTAGGTACGAGCAGTACTTC
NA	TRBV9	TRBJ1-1	CASSPDGRGDTEAFF	TGTGCCAGCAGCCCCGATGGCAGGGGTGACACTGAAGCTTTCTTT
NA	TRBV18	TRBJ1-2	CASSREPDSYGYTF	TGTGCCAGCTCACGCGAACCGGACAGCTATGGCTACACCTTC
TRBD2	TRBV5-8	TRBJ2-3	CASSSEPRTSGLTDTQYF	TGTGCCAGCAGCTCGGAGCCCCGGACTAGCGGGTTAACAGATACGCAGTATTTT
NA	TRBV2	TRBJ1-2	CAGGQDYGYTF	TGTGCCGGCGGGCAGGACTATGGCTACACCTTC
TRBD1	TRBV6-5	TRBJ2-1	CASTTPGGNNEQFF	TGTGCCAGCACCACACCAGGGGGAAACAATGAGCAGTTCTTC
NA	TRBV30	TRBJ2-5	CAWSVSRETQYF	TGTGCCTGGAGTGTATCTCGGGAGACCCAGTACTTC
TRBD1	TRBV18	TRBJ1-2	CASSPRDRAVDGYTF	TGTGCCAGCTCACCACGGGACAGGGCGGTGGATGGCTACACCTTC
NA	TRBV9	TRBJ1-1	CASSPQPGIEAFF	TGTGCCAGCAGCCCACAGCCGGGGATTGAAGCTTTCTTT
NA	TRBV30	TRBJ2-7	CAWKPESYEQYF	TGTGCCTGGAAGCCCGAATCCTACGAGCAGTACTTC
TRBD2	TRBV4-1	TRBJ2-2	CASSHPPAGGPPGELFF	TGCGCCAGCAGCCATCCCCCAGCGGGAGGGCCCCCCGGGGAGCTGTTTTTT
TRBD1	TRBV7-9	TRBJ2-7	CASSQGDVRDYEQYF	TGTGCCAGCAGTCAGGGGGACGTCCGCGACTACGAGCAGTACTTC
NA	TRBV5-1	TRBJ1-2	CASRVEHGNYGYTF	TGCGCCAGCCGGGTGGAGCACGGAAACTATGGCTACACCTTC
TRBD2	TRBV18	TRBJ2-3	CASSVGLAGASGDTQYF	TGTGCCAGCTCCGTCGGACTAGCGGGGGCCTCAGGGGATACGCAGTATTTT
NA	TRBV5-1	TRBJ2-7	CASSLAEGLGEQYF	TGCGCCAGCAGCTTGGCTGAGGGCTTGGGTGAGCAGTACTTC
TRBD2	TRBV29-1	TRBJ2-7	CSVGGGELAGLYEQYF	TGCAGCGTTGGAGGTGGGGAACTAGCGGGACTCTACGAGCAGTACTTC
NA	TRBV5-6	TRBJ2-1	CASSSEGSGEQFF	TGTGCCAGCAGCTCGGAGGGGAGTGGTGAGCAGTTCTTC
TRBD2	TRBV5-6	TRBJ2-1	CASSLEIGLAGGNEQFF	TGTGCCAGCAGCTTGGAAATCGGACTAGCGGGGGGAAATGAGCAGTTCTTC
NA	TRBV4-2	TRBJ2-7	CASSQERLAAYEQYF	TGTGCCAGCAGCCAAGAAAGGCTAGCTGCCTACGAGCAGTACTTC
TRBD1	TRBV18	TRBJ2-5	CASSGLTGKTQYF	TGTGCCAGCTCAGGTCTGACAGGGAAGACCCAGTACTTC
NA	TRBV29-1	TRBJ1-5	CSVAEGAGNQPQHF	TGCAGCGTTGCGGAAGGGGCGGGCAATCAGCCCCAGCATTTT
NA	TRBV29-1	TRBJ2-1	CSATIGGLEQFF	TGCAGCGCCACTATCGGCGGGCTTGAGCAGTTCTTC
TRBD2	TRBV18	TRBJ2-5	CASSQSGLVTSETQYF	TGTGCCAGCTCCCAGAGCGGACTAGTGACGAGTGAGACCCAGTACTTC